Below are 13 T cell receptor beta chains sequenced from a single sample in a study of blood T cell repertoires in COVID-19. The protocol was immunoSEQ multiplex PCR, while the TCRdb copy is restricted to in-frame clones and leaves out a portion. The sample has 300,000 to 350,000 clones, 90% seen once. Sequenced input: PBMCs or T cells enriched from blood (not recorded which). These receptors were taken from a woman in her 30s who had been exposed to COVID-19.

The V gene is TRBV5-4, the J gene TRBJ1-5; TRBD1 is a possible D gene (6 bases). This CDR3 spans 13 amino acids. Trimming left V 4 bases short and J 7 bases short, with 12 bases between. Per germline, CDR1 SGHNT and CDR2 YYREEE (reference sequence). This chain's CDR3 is CASSPGRGQPQHF. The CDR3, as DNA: TGTGCCAGCAGCCCCGGCAGGGGCCAGCCCCAGCATTTT.

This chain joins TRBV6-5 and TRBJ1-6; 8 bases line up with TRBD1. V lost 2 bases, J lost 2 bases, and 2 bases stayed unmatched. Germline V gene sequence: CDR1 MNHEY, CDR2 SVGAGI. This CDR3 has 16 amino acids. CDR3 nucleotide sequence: TGTGCCAGCAGTTACCAGGGGGCAGCCTATAATTCACCCCTCCACTTT. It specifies CASSYQGAAYNSPLHF.

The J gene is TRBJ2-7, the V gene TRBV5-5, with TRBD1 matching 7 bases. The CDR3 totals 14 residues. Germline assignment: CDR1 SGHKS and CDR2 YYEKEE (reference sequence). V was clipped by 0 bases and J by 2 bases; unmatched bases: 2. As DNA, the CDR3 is TGTGCCAGCAGCTTGGACAGGGGTCCCTACGAGCAGTACTTC. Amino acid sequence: CASSLDRGPYEQYF.

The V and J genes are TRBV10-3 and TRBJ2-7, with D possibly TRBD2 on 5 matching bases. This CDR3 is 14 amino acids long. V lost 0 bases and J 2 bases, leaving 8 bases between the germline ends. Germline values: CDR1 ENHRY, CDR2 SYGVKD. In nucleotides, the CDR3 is TGTGCCATCAGTGAGTCGGAGGTCCCCTACGAGCAGTACTTC. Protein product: CAISESEVPYEQYF.

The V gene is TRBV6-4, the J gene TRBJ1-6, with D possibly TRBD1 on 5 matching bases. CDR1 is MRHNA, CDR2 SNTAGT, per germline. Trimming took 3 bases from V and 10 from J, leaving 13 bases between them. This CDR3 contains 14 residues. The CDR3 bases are TGTGCCAGCAGTGAGAGCAGGGTAGGATCACCCCTCCACTTT. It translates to CASSESRVGSPLHF.

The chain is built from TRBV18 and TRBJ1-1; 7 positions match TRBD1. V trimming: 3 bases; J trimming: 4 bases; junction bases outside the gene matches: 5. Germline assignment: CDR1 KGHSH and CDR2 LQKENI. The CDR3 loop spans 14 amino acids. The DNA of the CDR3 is TGTGCCAGCTCACCCGACAGGGTAGGCACTGAAGCTTTCTTT. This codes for CASSPDRVGTEAFF.

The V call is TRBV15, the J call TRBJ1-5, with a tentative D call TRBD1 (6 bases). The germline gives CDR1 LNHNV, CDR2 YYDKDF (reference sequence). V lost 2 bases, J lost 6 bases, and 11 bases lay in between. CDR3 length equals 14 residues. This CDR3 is CATSRIGGPQPQHF. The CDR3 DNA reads TGTGCCACCAGCAGAATCGGGGGGCCTCAGCCCCAGCATTTT.

The CDR3 loop reads CASSKPGQGYEQYF. The CDR3 bases are TGCGCCAGCAGCAAACCGGGACAGGGGTACGAGCAGTACTTC. The chain recombines TRBV4-1 with TRBJ2-7, with TRBD1 matching over 10 bases. The V gene's germline CDR1 is MGHRA and CDR2 YSYEKL. The CDR3 sequence is 14 residues long. Losses at the gene ends were 5 bases for V and 4 bases for J; bases not matched to a gene: 5.

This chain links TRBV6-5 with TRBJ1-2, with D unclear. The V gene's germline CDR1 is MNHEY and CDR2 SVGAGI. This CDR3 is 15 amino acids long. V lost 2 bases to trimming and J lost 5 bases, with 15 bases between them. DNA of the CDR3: TGTGCCAGCAGTTACCGCGATGATTCCTTTTATGGCTACACCTTC. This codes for CASSYRDDSFYGYTF.

DNA for the CDR3: TGCGCCAGCAGCCCCCGACAGGACCCCTCCTACGAGCAGTACTTC. This codes for CASSPRQDPSYEQYF. The chain links TRBV5-1 to TRBJ2-7, with a tentative D call TRBD1 (6 bases). The CDR3 spans 15 residues. CDR1 SGHRS and CDR2 YFSETQ come from the germline V gene. Trimming took off 4 bases at V and 0 bases at J, with 14 bases between the two ends.

CDR3 sequence: CASSQPGQNTEAFF. The CDR3 bases are TGTGCCAGCAGCCAACCCGGACAGAACACTGAAGCTTTCTTT. The genes are TRBV3-1 (or the pseudogene TRBV3-2) and TRBJ1-1; a possible D gene is TRBD1 (5 bases). In germline, CDR1 is LGHDT, CDR2 YNNKEL (reference sequence). The CDR3 covers 14 residues. Deletions cut 2 bases from V and 1 base from J, with 8 bases between.

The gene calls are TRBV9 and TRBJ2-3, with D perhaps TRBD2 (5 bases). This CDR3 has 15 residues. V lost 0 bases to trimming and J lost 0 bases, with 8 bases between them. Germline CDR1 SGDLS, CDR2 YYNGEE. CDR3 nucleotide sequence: TGTGCCAGCAGCGTAGTGGAGGTTAGCACAGATACGCAGTATTTT. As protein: CASSVVEVSTDTQYF. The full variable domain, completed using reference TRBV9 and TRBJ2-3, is DSGVTQTPKHLITATGQRVTLRCSPRSGDLSVYWYQQSLDQGLQFLIQYYNGEERAKGNILERFSAQQFPDLHSELNLSSLELGDSALYFCASSVVEVSTDTQYFGPGTRLTVL.

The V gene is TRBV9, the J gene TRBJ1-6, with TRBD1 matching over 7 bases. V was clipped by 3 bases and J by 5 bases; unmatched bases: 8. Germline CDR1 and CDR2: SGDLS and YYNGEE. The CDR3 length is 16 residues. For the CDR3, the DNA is TGTGCCAGCAGCGCGAGACAGGGAGCAGATAATTCACCCCTCCACTTT. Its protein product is CASSARQGADNSPLHF.